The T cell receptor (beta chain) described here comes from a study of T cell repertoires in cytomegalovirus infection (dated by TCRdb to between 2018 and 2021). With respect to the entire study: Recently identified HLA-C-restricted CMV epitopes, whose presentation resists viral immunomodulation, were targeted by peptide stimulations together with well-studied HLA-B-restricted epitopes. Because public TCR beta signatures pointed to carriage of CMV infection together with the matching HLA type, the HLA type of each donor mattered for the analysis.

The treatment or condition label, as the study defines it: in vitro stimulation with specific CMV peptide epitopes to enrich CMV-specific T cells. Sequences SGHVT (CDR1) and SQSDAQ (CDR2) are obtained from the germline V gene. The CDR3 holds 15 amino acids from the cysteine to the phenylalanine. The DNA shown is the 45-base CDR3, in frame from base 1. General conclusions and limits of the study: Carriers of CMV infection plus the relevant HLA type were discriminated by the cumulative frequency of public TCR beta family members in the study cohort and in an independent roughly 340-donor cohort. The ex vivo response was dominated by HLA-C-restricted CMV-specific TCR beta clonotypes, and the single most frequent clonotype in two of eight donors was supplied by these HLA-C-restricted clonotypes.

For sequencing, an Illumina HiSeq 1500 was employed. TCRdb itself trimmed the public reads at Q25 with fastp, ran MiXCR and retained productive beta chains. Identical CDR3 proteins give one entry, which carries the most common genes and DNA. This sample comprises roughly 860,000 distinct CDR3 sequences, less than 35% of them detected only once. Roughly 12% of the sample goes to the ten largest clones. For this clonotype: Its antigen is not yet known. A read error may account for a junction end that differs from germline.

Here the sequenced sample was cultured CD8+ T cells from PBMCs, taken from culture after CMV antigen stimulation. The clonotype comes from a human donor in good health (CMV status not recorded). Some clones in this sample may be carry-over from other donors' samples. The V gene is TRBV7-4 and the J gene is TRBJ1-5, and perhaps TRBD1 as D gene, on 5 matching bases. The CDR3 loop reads CVSSRGVGGAQPQHF. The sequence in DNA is TGTGTCAGCTCGAGGGGTGTTGGAGGGGCTCAGCCCCAACATTTT.